The 16 T cell receptor beta chains below all came from one sample that was sequenced in a study of blood T cell repertoires in COVID-19. Data came from immunoSEQ multiplex PCR; TCRdb stores just in-frame clones and leaves some out. This repertoire shows 150,000 to 200,000 clones, 88% found once; its top ten account for roughly 10%. The material sequenced was PBMCs or T cells enriched from blood (not recorded which). The receptors derive from a woman aged 18-30 years who had recovered from COVID-19.

The genes are TRBV5-1 and TRBJ2-3; 8 bases map to TRBD2. This CDR3 has 15 amino acids. Per germline, CDR1 SGHRS and CDR2 YFSETQ. Unmatched junction bases numbered 4, after V lost 4 bases and J lost 0 bases. CDR3 nucleotide sequence: TGCGCCAGCAGCCCGGGGGGGCCGAGCACAGATACGCAGTATTTT. Translated: CASSPGGPSTDTQYF. Based on the CDR3 plus reference TRBV5-1 and TRBJ2-3, the full variable domain is KAGVTQTPRYLIKTRGQQVTLSCSPISGHRSVSWYQQTPGQGLQFLFEYFSETQRNKGNFPGRFSGRQFSNSRSEMNVSTLELGDSALYLCASSPGGPSTDTQYFGPGTRLTVL.

This clone was seen just once. The rearrangement uses TRBV28 and TRBJ2-7; D might be TRBD1 (5 bases). The germline CDR1 and CDR2 sequences are MDHEN and SYDVKM. V was pared by 3 bases and J by 2 bases, with 14 bases between. The length of the CDR3 is 15 residues. CDR3 sequence (DNA): TGTGCCAGCAGTTTTTCGGGCAGGGCTCCCTACGAGCAGTACTTC. Its translation is CASSFSGRAPYEQYF.

This chain links TRBV11-3 with TRBJ2-1; D possibly corresponds to TRBD1 (6 bases). V lost 3 bases and J lost 10, with 13 bases in between. CDR3 length: 13 amino acids. Germline loops: CDR1 SGHNT, CDR2 YENEEA. The DNA of the CDR3 is TGTGCCAGCAGCTTGGGCCCAGGACAGGAGCAGTTCTTC. This encodes CASSLGPGQEQFF.

This sequence joins TRBV5-4 and TRBJ1-1; D is unresolved. Germline CDR1 and CDR2: SGHNT and YYREEE (reference sequence). The CDR3 contains 13 residues. V shed 4 bases and J shed 2 bases, with 9 bases lying between them. CDR3: CASSHRDNTEAFF. CDR3 bases: TGTGCCAGCAGCCACAGAGATAACACTGAAGCTTTCTTT.

The chain uses TRBV27 and TRBJ1-1, with unresolved D. Germline V gene data show CDR1 as MNHEY and CDR2 as SMNVEV (reference sequence). The CDR3 has 17 residues. V was shortened by 0 bases and J by 1 base, with 15 bases between the two germline ends. The CDR3: CASSLSVAGVENTEAFF. The DNA of the CDR3 is TGTGCCAGCAGTTTATCGGTGGCAGGTGTCGAGAACACTGAAGCTTTCTTT.

The chain combines TRBV29-1 with TRBJ2-1; 13 nucleotides agree with TRBD2. Germline V lookup: CDR1 SQVTM, CDR2 ANQGSEA. The V gene end was trimmed by 2 bases and the J gene end by 7 bases; junction bases not matched to a gene: 8. The CDR3 extends over 16 amino acids. The DNA of the CDR3 is TGCAGCGTTGAATCCCCCGGGACTAGCGGGGTGAATGAGCAGTTCTTC. It encodes CSVESPGTSGVNEQFF.

The chain employs TRBV5-8 and TRBJ1-6; D ambiguous. CDR3 size: 13 residues. Germline V gives CDR1 SGHTS, CDR2 YDEGEE. Deletions cut 0 bases from V and 10 bases from J, with 8 bases between. For the CDR3, the DNA is TGTGCCAGCAGCTTGGTCCTAGGCTCACCCCTCCACTTT. Translating gives CASSLVLGSPLHF.

This clone was counted only a few times. The chain couples TRBV2 to TRBJ1-2; unclear D gene. The CDR3 runs 11 residues. Germline V CDR1 and CDR2: SNHLY, FYNNEI. The V and J ends lost 2 bases and 8 bases respectively, with 6 bases between them. CDR3 in DNA: TGTGCCAGCAGTGAAAGTGGCGGCTACACCTTC. Protein sequence: CASSESGGYTF.

This chain links TRBV9 with TRBJ2-1; 11 nucleotides match TRBD2. Germline V gene data show CDR1 as SGDLS and CDR2 as YYNGEE. This CDR3 comprises 15 residues. Unmatched junction bases numbered 7, after V lost 2 bases and J lost 9 bases. The CDR3: CASSVGSGGVTEQFF. The CDR3 DNA is TGTGCCAGCAGCGTCGGTAGCGGGGGGGTCACTGAGCAGTTCTTC. Supplemented by reference TRBV9 and TRBJ2-1, the full variable domain reads DSGVTQTPKHLITATGQRVTLRCSPRSGDLSVYWYQQSLDQGLQFLIQYYNGEERAKGNILERFSAQQFPDLHSELNLSSLELGDSALYFCASSVGSGGVTEQFFGPGTRLTVL.

This chain joins TRBV19 and TRBJ1-3; 7 bases are shared with TRBD1. The CDR3 has 18 residues. Germline loops: CDR1 LNHDA, CDR2 SQIVND (reference sequence). The V gene end was trimmed by 3 bases and the J gene end by 0 bases; junction bases not matched to a gene: 11. The DNA for the CDR3 is TGTGCCAGTAGTATCGCCCCGGGACAGAGATTCTCTGGAAACACCATATATTTT. Its protein is CASSIAPGQRFSGNTIYF.

This chain connects TRBV28 to TRBJ2-1; TRBD1 matches 7 bases. From germline, CDR1 is MDHEN and CDR2 SYDVKM. There are 16 residues in the CDR3. With V trimmed by 4 bases and J by 10 bases, 16 bases remained unmatched. This CDR3 is CASSSLSGQLLREQFF. CDR3 sequence (DNA): TGTGCCAGCAGTTCGCTCTCGGGACAGCTCCTAAGGGAGCAGTTCTTC.

This chain uses TRBV4-1 with TRBJ2-1, with D possibly TRBD2 on 6 matching bases. The ends were cut back, 6 bases at V and 5 bases at J, with 17 bases in the middle. The CDR3 runs 15 residues. The germline CDR1 and CDR2 sequences are MGHRA and YSYEKL. The CDR3 nucleotides are TGCGCCAGCAGGGGGGTTGGGGAGGCGAACAATGAGCAGTTCTTC. As protein: CASRGVGEANNEQFF.

The rearrangement uses TRBV6-6 and TRBJ2-5; 9 bases agree with TRBD2. The germline gives CDR1 MNHNY, CDR2 SVGAGI (reference sequence). The CDR3 runs 19 residues. The V and J ends lost 6 bases and 2 bases, in that order; junction bases with no gene match: 19. CDR3 amino acids: CASSRLVRASGTSQETQYF. CDR3 DNA sequence: TGTGCCAGCAGCCGACTTGTGCGGGCTAGCGGGACTTCACAAGAGACCCAGTACTTC.

The chain couples TRBV5-1 to TRBJ2-2, with D maybe TRBD2 (6 bases). Per the germline V gene, CDR1 is SGHRS and CDR2 is YFSETQ. V dropped 3 bases and J dropped 4 bases, with 7 bases sitting between them. The CDR3 has 13 residues. CDR3 in amino acids: CASSYGSTGELFF. CDR3 bases: TGCGCCAGCAGCTACGGGAGCACCGGGGAGCTGTTTTTT. The variable domain in full, with the rest retrieved from reference TRBV5-1 and TRBJ2-2, is KAGVTQTPRYLIKTRGQQVTLSCSPISGHRSVSWYQQTPGQGLQFLFEYFSETQRNKGNFPGRFSGRQFSNSRSEMNVSTLELGDSALYLCASSYGSTGELFFGEGSRLTVL.

This chain joins TRBV4-3 and TRBJ2-3; D not resolved. CDR3 length equals 17 residues. Germline lookup yields CDR1 LGHNA and CDR2 YSLEER. V was clipped by 1 base and J by 2 bases, with 16 bases between them. CDR3: CASSQGYIGYPTDTQYF. The DNA of the CDR3 is TGCGCCAGCAGCCAAGGGTATATCGGTTACCCCACAGATACGCAGTATTTT.

CDR3 bases: TGTGCCAGCAGCTTAGCGCAGGACAGGGCAGGTGGCTACACCTTC. This gives the protein CASSLAQDRAGGYTF. The chain recombines TRBV7-2 with TRBJ1-2; 8 nucleotides line up with TRBD1. J gave up 7 bases and V 0 bases, and 7 bases lay outside the gene matches. The CDR3 is 15 residues long. Germline values: CDR1 SGHTA, CDR2 FQGNSA.